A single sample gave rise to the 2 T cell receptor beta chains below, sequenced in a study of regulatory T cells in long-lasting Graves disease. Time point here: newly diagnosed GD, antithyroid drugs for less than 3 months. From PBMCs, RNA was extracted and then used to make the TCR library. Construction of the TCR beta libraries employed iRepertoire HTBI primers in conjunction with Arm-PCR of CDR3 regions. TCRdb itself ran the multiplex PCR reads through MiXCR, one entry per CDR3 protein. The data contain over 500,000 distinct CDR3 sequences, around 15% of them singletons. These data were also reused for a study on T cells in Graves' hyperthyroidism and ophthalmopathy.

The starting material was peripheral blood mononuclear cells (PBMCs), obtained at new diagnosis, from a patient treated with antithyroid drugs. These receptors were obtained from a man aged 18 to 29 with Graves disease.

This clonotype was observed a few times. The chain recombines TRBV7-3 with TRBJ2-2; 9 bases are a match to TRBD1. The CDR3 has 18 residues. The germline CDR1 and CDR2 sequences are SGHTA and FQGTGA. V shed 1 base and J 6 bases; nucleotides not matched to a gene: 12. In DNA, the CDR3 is TGTGCCAGCAGCTTAATTAGGAGGGACAGGGTTTTGTCCGGGGAGCTGTTTTTT. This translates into CASSLIRRDRVLSGELFF.

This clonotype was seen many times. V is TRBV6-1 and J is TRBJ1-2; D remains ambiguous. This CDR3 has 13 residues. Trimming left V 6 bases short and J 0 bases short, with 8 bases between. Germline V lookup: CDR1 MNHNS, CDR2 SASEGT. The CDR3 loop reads CASSLAANYGYTF. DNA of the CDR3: TGTGCCAGCAGCTTGGCCGCTAACTATGGCTACACCTTC.